The 9 T cell receptor beta chains presented below share a single source sample, sequenced in a study of spatial heterogeneity in lung cancer. TCRdb reprocessed the 5' RACE reads via MiXCR and lists one record per CDR3 protein. Counted here are around 20,000 distinct CDR3 sequences, around 8% occurring once; the ten biggest clones make up roughly 23%. Sample time point: sample taken at primary tumor resection. Findings and limits, study-wide: Expanded alpha and beta TCR counts within tumors tracked tumor mutation counts.

Their recognized antigens are unknown. Sequences were derived from lung tumor tissue, sampled at surgery. These receptors originate from a male donor with early-stage non-small cell lung cancer.

Ten or more counts support this clonotype. V gene TRBV9 combines with J gene TRBJ1-5; D unresolved. There are 13 residues in the CDR3. Germline assignment: CDR1 SGDLS and CDR2 YYNGEE. V was clipped by 0 bases and J by 4 bases, with 5 bases between them. This chain's CDR3 is CASSVALNQPQHF. In DNA, the CDR3 is TGTGCCAGCAGCGTAGCTCTAAATCAGCCCCAGCATTTT.

In its sample, this clonotype was seen many times. The CDR3 reads CASSPLMGGGNSPLHF. The CDR3 bases are TGTGCCAGCTCACCTCTGATGGGAGGGGGCAATTCACCCCTCCACTTT. The rearrangement uses TRBV18 and TRBJ1-6; 7 nucleotides line up with TRBD1. Germline CDR1 and CDR2: KGHSH and LQKENI. The V segment lost 3 bases and the J segment 7 bases; nucleotides outside the gene matches: 9. This CDR3 contains 16 residues.

The rearrangement uses TRBV7-8 and TRBJ2-3; the D is unclear. The CDR3 covers 16 residues. Germline V gene sequence: CDR1 SGHVS, CDR2 FQNEAQ. The germline V and J ends were trimmed by 3 bases and 2 bases, with 15 bases remaining between them. This CDR3 reads CASSFFNILVTDTQYF. For the CDR3, the DNA is TGTGCCAGCAGCTTTTTTAACATCTTGGTCACAGATACGCAGTATTTT. Combining the CDR3 with reference TRBV7-8 and TRBJ2-3 gives the whole variable domain GAGVSQSPRYKVAKRGQDVALRCDPISGHVSLFWYQQALGQGPEFLTYFQNEAQLDKSGLPSDRFFAERPEGSVSTLKIQRTQQEDSAVYLCASSFFNILVTDTQYFGPGTRLTVL.

This clonotype was seen ten or more times. The J gene is TRBJ1-3, the V gene TRBV10-2; D not certain. The V gene lost 7 bases and the J gene lost 0 bases, with 10 bases spanning the gap. The CDR3 runs to 14 residues. Germline V lookup: CDR1 WSHSY, CDR2 SAAADI. CDR3 region: CASTRLSSGNTIYF. DNA for the CDR3: TGCGCCAGCACCCGACTCAGCTCTGGAAACACCATATATTTT.

J is TRBJ2-1 and V is TRBV29-1, with D uncertain. This CDR3 spans 14 amino acids. Trimming removed 7 bases at V and 8 bases at J, with 21 bases between. The germline gives CDR1 SQVTM, CDR2 ANQGSEA. The CDR3: CSGISGQFSDEQFF. The CDR3 DNA reads as TGCAGCGGCATTTCGGGCCAATTCTCCGATGAGCAGTTCTTC.

The CDR3 is CASSSGGIQYF. Written as DNA, the CDR3 is TGTGCCAGCAGCTCAGGGGGGATTCAGTACTTC. The genes are TRBV11-3 and TRBJ2-4, with TRBD1 as a possible D gene (7 bases). Trimming removed 4 bases from V and 10 bases from J, with 8 bases in between. The CDR3 is made up of 11 amino acids. Per germline, CDR1 SGHNT and CDR2 YENEEA. Drawing the rest from reference TRBV11-3 and TRBJ2-4, the complete variable domain is EAGVVQSPRYKIIEKKQPVAFWCNPISGHNTLYWYLQNLGQGPELLIRYENEEAVDDSQLPKDRFSAERLKGVDSTLKIQPAELGDSAVYLCASSSGGIQYFGAGTRLSVL.

This sequence joins TRBV7-2 and TRBJ2-7, with D possibly TRBD2 on 7 matching bases. The germline gives CDR1 SGHTA, CDR2 FQGNSA. The CDR3 length is 16 residues. The V end lost 3 bases, the J end lost 2 bases, and 17 bases lay between the germline ends. CDR3: CASSFPVGGGPYEQYF. CDR3 bases: TGTGCCAGCAGCTTCCCCGTTGGGGGGGGCCCCTACGAGCAGTACTTC.

This clonotype has a handful of counts. The chain recombines TRBV6-1 with TRBJ2-3; D perhaps matches TRBD1 (5 bases). The germline gives CDR1 MNHNS, CDR2 SASEGT. V lost 2 bases and J 7 bases, leaving 19 bases between the germline ends. The CDR3 is 16 amino acids. The CDR3 region is CASSETDIGGLYTQYF. The DNA for the CDR3 is TGTGCCAGCAGTGAAACGGACATCGGTGGCCTCTATACGCAGTATTTT.

This clonotype was picked up a small number of times. The chain has TRBV7-9 and TRBJ1-2; D ambiguous. The CDR3 consists of 14 residues. V was pared by 5 bases and J by 6 bases, with 16 bases between. Germline V lookup: CDR1 SEHNR, CDR2 FQNEAQ (reference sequence). Here the CDR3 DNA reads TGTGCCAGCAGCCGTGTCGGGATTGTTCATGGCTACACCTTC. It specifies CASSRVGIVHGYTF.